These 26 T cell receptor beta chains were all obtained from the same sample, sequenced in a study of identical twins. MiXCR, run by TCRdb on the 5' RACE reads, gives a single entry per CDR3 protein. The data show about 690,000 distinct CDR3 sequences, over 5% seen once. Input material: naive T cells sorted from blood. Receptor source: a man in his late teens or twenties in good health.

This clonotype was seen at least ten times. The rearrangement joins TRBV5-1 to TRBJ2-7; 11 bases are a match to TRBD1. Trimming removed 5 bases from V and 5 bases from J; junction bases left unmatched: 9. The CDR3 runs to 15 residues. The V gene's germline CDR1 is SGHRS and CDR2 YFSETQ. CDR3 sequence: CASSSPGQGVHEQYF. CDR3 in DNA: TGCGCCAGCAGTTCACCGGGACAGGGGGTTCACGAGCAGTACTTC.

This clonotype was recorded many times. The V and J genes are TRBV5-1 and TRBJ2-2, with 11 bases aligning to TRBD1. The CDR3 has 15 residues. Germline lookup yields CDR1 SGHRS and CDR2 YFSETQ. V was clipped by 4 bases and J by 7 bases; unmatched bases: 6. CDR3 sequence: CASSRGQGAFGELFF. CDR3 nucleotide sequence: TGCGCCAGCAGCCGTGGACAGGGGGCTTTCGGGGAGCTGTTTTTT.

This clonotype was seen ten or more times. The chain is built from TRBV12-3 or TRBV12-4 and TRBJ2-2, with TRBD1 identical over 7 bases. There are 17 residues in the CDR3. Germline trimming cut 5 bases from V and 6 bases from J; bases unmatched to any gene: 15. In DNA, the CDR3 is TGTGCCAGCAGTAACCCATTGACAGGGAGTGAGGCCGGGGAGCTGTTTTTT. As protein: CASSNPLTGSEAGELFF.

The CDR3 is CASLVSGEETQYF. Here the CDR3 DNA reads TGTGCCAGCTTGGTCTCCGGCGAAGAGACCCAGTACTTC. The chain carries TRBV2 and TRBJ2-5; no clear D. Germline V gene data show CDR1 as SNHLY and CDR2 as FYNNEI. Trimming pared 8 bases from V and 3 bases from J, leaving 13 bases between. CDR3 length: 13 amino acids.

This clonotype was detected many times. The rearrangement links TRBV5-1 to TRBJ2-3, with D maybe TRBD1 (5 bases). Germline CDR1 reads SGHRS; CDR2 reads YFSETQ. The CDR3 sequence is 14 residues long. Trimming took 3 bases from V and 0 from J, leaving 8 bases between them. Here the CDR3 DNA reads TGCGCCAGCAGCTCTGACAGAAGCACAGATACGCAGTATTTT. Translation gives CASSSDRSTDTQYF.

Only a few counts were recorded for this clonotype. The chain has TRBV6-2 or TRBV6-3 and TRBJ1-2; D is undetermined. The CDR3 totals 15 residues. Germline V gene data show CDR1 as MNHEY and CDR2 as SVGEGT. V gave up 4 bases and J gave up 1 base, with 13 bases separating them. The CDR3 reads CASSWRIPSNYGYTF. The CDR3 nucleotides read TGTGCCAGCAGTTGGAGGATCCCAAGTAACTATGGCTACACCTTC.

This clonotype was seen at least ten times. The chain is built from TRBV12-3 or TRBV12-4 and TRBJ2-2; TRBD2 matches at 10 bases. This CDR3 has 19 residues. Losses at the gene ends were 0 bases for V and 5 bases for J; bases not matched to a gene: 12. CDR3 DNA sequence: TGTGCCAGCAGTTTAGCCGGGACTAGCGCCAAAGTCGGAACCGGGGAGCTGTTTTTT. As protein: CASSLAGTSAKVGTGELFF.

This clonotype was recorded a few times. The CDR3 DNA reads TGTGCCAGCAGTTACGTTTGGACTAGCATCTACGAGCAGTACTTC. This sequence encodes CASSYVWTSIYEQYF. The chain carries TRBV6-2 or TRBV6-3 and TRBJ2-7; 8 nucleotides match TRBD2. The V gene's germline CDR1 is MNHEY and CDR2 SVGEGT. The J segment lost 3 bases and the V segment lost 2 bases, leaving 6 bases of the junction unmatched. CDR3 size: 15 residues.

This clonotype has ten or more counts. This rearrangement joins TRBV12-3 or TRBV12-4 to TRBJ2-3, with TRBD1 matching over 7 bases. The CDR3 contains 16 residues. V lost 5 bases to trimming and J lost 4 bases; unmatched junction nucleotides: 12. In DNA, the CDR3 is TGTGCCAGCAGTCCGACAACAGGGGTTAAGGCAGATACGCAGTATTTT. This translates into CASSPTTGVKADTQYF.

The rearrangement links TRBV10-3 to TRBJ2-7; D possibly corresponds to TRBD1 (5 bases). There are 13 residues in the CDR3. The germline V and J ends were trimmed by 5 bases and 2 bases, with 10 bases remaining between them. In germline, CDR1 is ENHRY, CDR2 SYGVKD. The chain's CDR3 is CAISPTGTYEQYV. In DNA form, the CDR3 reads TGTGCCATCAGTCCTACAGGTACCTACGAGCAGTACGTC.

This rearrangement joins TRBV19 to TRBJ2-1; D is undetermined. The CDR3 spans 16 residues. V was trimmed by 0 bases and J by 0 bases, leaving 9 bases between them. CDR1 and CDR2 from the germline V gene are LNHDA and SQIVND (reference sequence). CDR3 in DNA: TGTGCCAGTAGTATAGACCGACTTAGCTCCTACAATGAGCAGTTCTTC. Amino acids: CASSIDRLSSYNEQFF.

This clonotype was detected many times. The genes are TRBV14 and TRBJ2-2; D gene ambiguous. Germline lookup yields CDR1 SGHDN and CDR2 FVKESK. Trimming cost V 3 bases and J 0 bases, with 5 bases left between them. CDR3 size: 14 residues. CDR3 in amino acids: CASSQFTNTGELFF. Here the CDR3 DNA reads TGTGCCAGCAGCCAGTTTACGAACACCGGGGAGCTGTTTTTT.

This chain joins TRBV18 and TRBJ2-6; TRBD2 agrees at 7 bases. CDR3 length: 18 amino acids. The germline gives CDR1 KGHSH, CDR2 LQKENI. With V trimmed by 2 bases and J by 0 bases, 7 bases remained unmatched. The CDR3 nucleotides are TGTGCCAGCTCACCAGTGCCGGGGGGAGGCTCTGGGGCCAACGTCCTGACTTTC. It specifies CASSPVPGGGSGANVLTF.

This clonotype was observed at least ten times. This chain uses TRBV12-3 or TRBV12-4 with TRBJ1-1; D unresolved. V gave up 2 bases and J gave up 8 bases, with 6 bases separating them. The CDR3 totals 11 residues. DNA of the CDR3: TGTGCCAGCAGTTTAACCATAGAAGCTTTCTTT. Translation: CASSLTIEAFF.

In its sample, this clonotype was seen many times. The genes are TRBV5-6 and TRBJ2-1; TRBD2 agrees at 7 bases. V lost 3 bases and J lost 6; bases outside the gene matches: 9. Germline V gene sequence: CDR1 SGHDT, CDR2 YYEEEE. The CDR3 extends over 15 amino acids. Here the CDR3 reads CASSSTAGPGNEQFF. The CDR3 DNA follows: TGTGCCAGCAGCTCCACAGCGGGACCGGGCAATGAGCAGTTCTTC.

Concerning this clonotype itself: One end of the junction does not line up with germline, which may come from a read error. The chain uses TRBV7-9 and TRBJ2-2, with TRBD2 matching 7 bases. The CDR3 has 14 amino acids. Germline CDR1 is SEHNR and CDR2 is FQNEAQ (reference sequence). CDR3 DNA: TGTGCCAGCAGCTTGGGGGGGAACATCGGGGAGCTGTTTTTT. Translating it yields CASSLGGNIGELFF.

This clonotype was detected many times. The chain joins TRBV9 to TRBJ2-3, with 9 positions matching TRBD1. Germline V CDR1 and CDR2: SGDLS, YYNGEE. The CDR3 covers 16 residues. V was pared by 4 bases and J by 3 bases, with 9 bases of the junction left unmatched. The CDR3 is CASSPGTGSFTDTQYF. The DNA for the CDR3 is TGTGCCAGCAGCCCTGGGACAGGGTCGTTTACAGATACGCAGTATTTT.

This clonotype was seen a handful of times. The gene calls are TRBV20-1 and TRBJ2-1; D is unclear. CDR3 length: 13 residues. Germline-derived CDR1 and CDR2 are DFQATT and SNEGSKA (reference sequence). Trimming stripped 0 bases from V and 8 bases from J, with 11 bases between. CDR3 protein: CSARDSPIHEQFF. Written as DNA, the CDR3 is TGCAGTGCTAGAGATTCACCGATCCATGAGCAGTTCTTC.

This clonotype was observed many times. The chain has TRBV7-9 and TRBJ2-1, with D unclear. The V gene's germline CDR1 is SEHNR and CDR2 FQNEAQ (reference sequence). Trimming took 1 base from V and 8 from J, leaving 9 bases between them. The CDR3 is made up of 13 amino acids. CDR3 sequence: CASSLVSGHEQFF. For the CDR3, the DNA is TGTGCCAGCAGCTTAGTTTCGGGCCATGAGCAGTTCTTC.

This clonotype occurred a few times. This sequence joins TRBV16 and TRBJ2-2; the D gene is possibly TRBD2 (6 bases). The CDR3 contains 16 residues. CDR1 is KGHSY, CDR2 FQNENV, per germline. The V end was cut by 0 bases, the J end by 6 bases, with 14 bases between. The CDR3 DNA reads TGTGCCAGCAGCCAATCGGCGCAGCGGGTTGCCGGGGAGCTGTTTTTT. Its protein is CASSQSAQRVAGELFF.

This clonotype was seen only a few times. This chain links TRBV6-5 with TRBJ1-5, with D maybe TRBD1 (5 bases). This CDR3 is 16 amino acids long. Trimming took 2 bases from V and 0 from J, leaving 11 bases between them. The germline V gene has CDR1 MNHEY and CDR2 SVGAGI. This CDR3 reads CASSYGARDSNQPQHF. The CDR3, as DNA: TGTGCCAGCAGTTACGGGGCACGTGATAGCAATCAGCCCCAGCATTTT.

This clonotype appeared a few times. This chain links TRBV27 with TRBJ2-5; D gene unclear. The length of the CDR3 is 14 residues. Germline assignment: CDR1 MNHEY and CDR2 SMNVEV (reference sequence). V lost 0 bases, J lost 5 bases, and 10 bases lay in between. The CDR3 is CASSLSARVETQYF. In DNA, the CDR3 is TGTGCCAGCAGTTTATCAGCCAGAGTCGAGACCCAGTACTTC.

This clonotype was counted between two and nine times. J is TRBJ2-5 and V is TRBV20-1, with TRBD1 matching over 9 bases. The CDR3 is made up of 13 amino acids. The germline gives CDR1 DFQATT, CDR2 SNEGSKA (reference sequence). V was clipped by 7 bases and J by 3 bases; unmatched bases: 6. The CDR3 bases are TGCAGTGTCGATACAGGGGGCAAAGAGACCCAGTACTTC. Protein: CSVDTGGKETQYF.

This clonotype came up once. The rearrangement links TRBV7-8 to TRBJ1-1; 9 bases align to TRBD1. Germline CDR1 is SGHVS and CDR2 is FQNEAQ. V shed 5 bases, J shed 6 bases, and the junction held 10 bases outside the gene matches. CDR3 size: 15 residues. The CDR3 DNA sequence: TGTGCCAGCAGCAAGGACAGGGGCCGCCGGGCTGAAGCTTTCTTT. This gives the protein CASSKDRGRRAEAFF.

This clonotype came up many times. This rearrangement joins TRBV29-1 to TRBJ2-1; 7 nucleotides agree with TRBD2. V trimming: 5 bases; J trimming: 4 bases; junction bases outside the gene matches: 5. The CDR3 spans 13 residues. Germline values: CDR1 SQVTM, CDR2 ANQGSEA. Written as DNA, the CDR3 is TGCAGCGTTCCGGGGGGAATTTACAATGAGCAGTTCTTC. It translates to CSVPGGIYNEQFF.

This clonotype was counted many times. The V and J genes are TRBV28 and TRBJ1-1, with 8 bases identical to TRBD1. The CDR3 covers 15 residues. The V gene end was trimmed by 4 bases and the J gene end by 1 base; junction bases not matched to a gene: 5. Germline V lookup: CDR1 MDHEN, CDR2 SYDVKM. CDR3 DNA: TGTGCCAGCAGTTCAGGGACAGGATGGAACACTGAAGCTTTCTTT. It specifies CASSSGTGWNTEAFF.